This TCR beta chain was found in a study of T-cell reconstitution after alpha-beta-depleted transplantation in children listed by TCRdb under 2016. Describing the broader study: The study quantitatively tracked T-cell immune reconstitution after TCRalphabeta/CD19-depleted allogeneic hematopoietic cell transplantation in children using TCR repertoire profiling. On the study overall, not on this receptor specifically: In some patients, the high TCRbeta diversity seen at day 60 was put down to recipient T cells and intrathymic progenitors that had survived conditioning. Over the following months the frequencies of hyperexpanded clones went down, and after one year T-cell counts and TCRbeta diversity were mostly credited to newly produced T cells. About two months after transplant, the apparently early recovery of alphabetaT-cell counts reportedly depended on just several hundred clones that had expanded rapidly and came from non-depleted graft cells.

Note on this clonotype: The antigen it recognizes is unknown. Base qualities were left out, and no much larger clone turns up one base away.

At the junction V is shortened by 2 bases and J by 4 bases, with 20 bases in between. The CDR3 contains 17 residues, cysteine and phenylalanine counted. Only CDR3 DNA remains: 51 bases, in frame from the first base. CDR1 and CDR2 were assigned from the germline V gene as MNHEY and SVGEGT. Read against the paper, the sample's treatment or condition label means: allogeneic hematopoietic cell transplantation with graft depleted of TCRalphabeta T cells and CD19 B cells. The children who served as transplant recipients had been given grafts of TCRalphabeta/CD19-depleted allogeneic hematopoietic cells. Libraries were built with PCR. Instrument used: Illumina HiSeq 2500. TCR libraries were prepared with molecular barcoding, using unique molecular identifiers to normalize TCRbeta repertoire quantification. TCRdb handled the public reads itself, with Q25 trimming in fastp and clone calling in MiXCR, and kept productive beta chains. Each entry is one CDR3 protein sequence, shown with its most common DNA and genes. Here the sample has 550,000 to 600,000 distinct CDR3 sequences; more than 20% occur a single time. Jointly, the top ten make up 13% to 15% of the sample.

The TCR comes from a boy under three years old who had a stem cell transplant for acute myeloid leukemia, so the T cells may come from the graft donor. The chain uses TRBV6-2 or TRBV6-3 and TRBJ1-2, with no confidently assigned D gene. Sequenced here: PBMCs, mostly from graft donor cells, sampled 360 days after TCRalphabeta/CD19-depleted stem cell transplant. The encoded CDR3 is CASSYATTEMAVYGYTF. The nucleotides are TGTGCCAGCAGTTACGCCACCACAGAGATGGCAGTCTATGGCTACACCTTC.